Listed below are T cell receptor beta chains from one sample, sequenced in a study of OX40 agonist ivuxolimab in advanced cancers. Only in-frame clones appear in the TCRdb table, and some are missing; sequencing was by immunoSEQ multiplex PCR. The data hold some 11,000 clones, with 65% to 75% observed a single time. The sample in question was CD4+ or CD8+ T cells sorted from blood, obtained in a trial of the OX40 agonist ivuxolimab. Receptors originate from an adult with an advanced solid tumor such as melanoma, head and neck, liver or kidney cancer. Both conserved end residues are part of each CDR3. A D gene is named only where the DNA matches it firmly. Part of the rows lack a size; the others show once, few, many or a class for expanded clones.

TRBJ2-3	TRBV4-3	.	TRBD2	CASSPGLVADTQYF	TGCGCCAGCAGCCCCGGACTAGTAGCAGATACGCAGTATTTT
TRBJ1-1	TRBV7-9	.	.	CASSPDGYGTEAFF	TGTGCCAGCAGCCCGGACGGGTATGGGACTGAAGCTTTCTTT
TRBJ2-1	TRBV9	.	TRBD2	CASSPRGGQRGDEQFF	TGTGCCAGCAGCCCCCGCGGGGGGCAACGGGGGGATGAGCAGTTCTTC
TRBJ2-7	TRBV27	few	.	CASSSAISMSYEQYF	TGTGCCAGCAGTTCGGCAATATCCATGTCCTACGAGCAGTACTTC
TRBJ2-7	TRBV30	.	.	CAWDQGTYEQYF	TGTGCCTGGGACCAGGGGACCTACGAGCAGTACTTC
TRBJ2-7	TRBV7-6	.	.	CASSLAAGSYEQYF	TGTGCCAGCAGCTTAGCTGCCGGGAGCTACGAGCAGTACTTC
TRBJ2-5	TRBV27	few	.	CASSLSASSGTQYF	TGTGCCAGCAGTTTATCTGCTAGCTCGGGGACCCAGTACTTC
TRBJ1-2	TRBV20-1	.	.	CSAPDGYTF	TGCAGTGCCCCTGATGGCTACACCTTC
TRBJ2-1	TRBV4-1	few	TRBD2	CASSQGTSGGDEQFF	TGCGCCAGCAGCCAAGGGACTAGCGGGGGGGATGAGCAGTTCTTC
TRBJ2-1	TRBV2	.	.	CASSVGVEQFF	TGTGCCAGCAGTGTAGGGGTCGAGCAGTTCTTC
TRBJ2-7	TRBV28	.	.	CASSFKRPPYEQYF	TGTGCCAGCAGTTTTAAGAGGCCCCCCTACGAGCAGTACTTC
TRBJ2-7	TRBV15	.	TRBD2	CATGLAVTYEQYF	TGTGCCACTGGACTAGCGGTAACCTACGAGCAGTACTTC
TRBJ2-5	TRBV10-1	.	.	CASSVGRGGQETQYF	TGCGCCAGCAGTGTTGGACGGGGAGGCCAAGAGACCCAGTACTTC
TRBJ1-4	TRBV9	.	TRBD1	CASSVGGGVFEKLFF	TGTGCCAGCAGCGTAGGAGGGGGCGTATTTGAAAAACTGTTTTTT
TRBJ1-1	TRBV15	hyperexpanded	.	CATSWGPGNEAFF	TGTGCCACCAGCTGGGGACCTGGGAATGAAGCTTTCTTT
TRBJ2-1	TRBV27	.	.	CASSIDRSSYNEQFF	TGTGCCAGCAGTATTGACAGGAGCTCCTACAATGAGCAGTTCTTC